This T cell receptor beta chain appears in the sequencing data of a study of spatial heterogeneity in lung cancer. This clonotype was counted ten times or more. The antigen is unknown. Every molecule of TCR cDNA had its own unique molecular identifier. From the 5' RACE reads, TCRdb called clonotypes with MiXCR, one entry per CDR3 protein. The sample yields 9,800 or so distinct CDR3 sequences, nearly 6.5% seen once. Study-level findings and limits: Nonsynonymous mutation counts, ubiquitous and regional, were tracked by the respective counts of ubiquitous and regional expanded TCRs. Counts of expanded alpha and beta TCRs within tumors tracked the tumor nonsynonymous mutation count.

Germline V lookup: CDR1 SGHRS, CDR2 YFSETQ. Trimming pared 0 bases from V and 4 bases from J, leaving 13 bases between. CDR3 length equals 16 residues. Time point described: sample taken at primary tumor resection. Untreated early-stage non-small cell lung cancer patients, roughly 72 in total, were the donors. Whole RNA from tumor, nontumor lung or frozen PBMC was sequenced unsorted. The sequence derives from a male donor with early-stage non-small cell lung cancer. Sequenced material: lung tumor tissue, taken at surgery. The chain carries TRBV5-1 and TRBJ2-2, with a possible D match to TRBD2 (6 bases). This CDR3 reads CASSLVPGGSTGELFF. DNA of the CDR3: TGCGCCAGCAGCTTGGTACCCGGGGGAAGCACCGGGGAGCTGTTTTTT. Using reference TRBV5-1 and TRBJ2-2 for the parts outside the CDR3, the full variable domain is KAGVTQTPRYLIKTRGQQVTLSCSPISGHRSVSWYQQTPGQGLQFLFEYFSETQRNKGNFPGRFSGRQFSNSRSEMNVSTLELGDSALYLCASSLVPGGSTGELFFGEGSRLTVL.